This T cell receptor (beta chain) was sequenced for a study of cytomegalovirus exposure and HLA in healthy donors (dated by TCRdb to between 2016 and 2019). About the study as a whole: An earlier analysis of fewer than 750 of the donors reported 276 Gb of sequence data and 95 million to 120 million unique TCR beta sequences obtained from around 190 million T cells. The study profiled the T cell repertoires of hundreds of subjects by immunosequencing and related them to cytomegalovirus serostatus. To predict cytomegalovirus infection status, the study combined high-throughput TCR immunosequencing, statistical association of individual TCRs with disease status, and machine learning. The number of donors typed differed by locus, with roughly 629-640 for A, B, C, DRB1 and DQB1, roughly 550 for DQA1, 600 to 610 for DPA1, and 472 for DPB1. A handful of DR-DQ haplotypes were handled as single units for association and clustering because linkage in the cohort was strong. In a later analysis, previously published TCR beta repertoires from hundreds of donors were re-analyzed and high-resolution HLA genotyping was added so that TCR occurrence patterns could be studied. Genome-wide SNP genotypes for about 65% of the roughly 700 donors were used in a later genetic analysis, which treated that subset as a discovery cohort. In addition to the first cohort of approximately 670 subjects, a separate validation cohort of 100 to 150 different subjects was used. To decide whether each TCR beta V gene segment behaved as functional or pseudogenic, an earlier analysis of some 600 of the donors relied on high-throughput TCR beta sequencing. Both class I and class II loci were covered by HLA typing, at four-digit resolution. The genetic ancestry cluster associated with self-reported Caucasian donors included 80% to 90% of the roughly 380 genotyped donors. All discovery cohort repertoires had been generated using a single sequencing platform. Donor age, sex, ethnicity and CMV serostatus were compiled together with the repertoire data. The study aimed to test whether cataloging public T cell receptors could reveal signatures of past pathogen exposure. An early release covering roughly 640 HLA-typed donors comprised approximately 290 gigabases of sequencing data and roughly 85 million unique TCR sequences. In the later analysis, no new phenotypic data were used to find candidate immune exposures; instead, reliance was placed on TCR beta sequences and their occurrence across donors. Across some 400 genotyped donors of the cohort, an average of roughly 250,000 unique TCR beta nucleotide sequences per donor were sequenced, and around 19% of those sequences were non-productive.

Library preparation used the immunoSEQ multiplex PCR assay. The multiplex PCR relied on a mix of 60 forward primers for TCR Vbeta segments and 13 reverse primers for TCR Jbeta segments. A multiplex PCR assay on genomic DNA amplified the CDR3 region of rearranged TCR beta genes. On the Illumina HiSeq System, the amplified TCR beta libraries were sequenced as 87-base-pair reads. Per the source publication's procedure: In a later analysis, some 80 million unique TCR beta chains were counted across the 500 to 700 repertoires, and around 10 million of these chains were shared by at least two donors. Raw reads were error-corrected and collapsed into unique sequences with a nearest-neighbor algorithm that merged closely related sequences to remove PCR and sequencing errors. V, D and J gene segments were assigned by aligning CDR3 sequences to IMGT reference sequences. For a sequence to be retained, a match of at least six nucleotides was required to both a V gene segment and a J gene segment. Rearrangements were classified as productive when the CDR3 lacked stop codons and remained in frame with V and J, and all other rearrangements were classified as non-productive. CDR3 was defined according to IMGT convention as the region running from the second conserved V-encoded cysteine to the conserved J-encoded phenylalanine. The earlier analysis of a few hundred of the donors excluded sequences that lacked an unambiguous match to a single V gene segment. In an earlier analysis of a few hundred of the donors, V segments were called functional above 56.7% productive rearrangements and were called segregating when the between-donor standard deviation exceeded 5%. A statistical classification framework was built for diagnosing cytomegalovirus status from the catalog of TCR beta chain sequences. In a later analysis, TCR nucleotide sequences were compared against IMGT/GENE-DB human TR gene sequences so that V and J genes could be assigned. Using the TCRdist pipeline, a later analysis assigned CDR3 sequences along with most-parsimonious VDJ recombination scenarios. In a later analysis, each TCR beta chain was defined by its CDR3 amino acid sequence together with its V-gene family, and reads without a unique V-gene family were excluded. In a later analysis, around 650 highly shared, low-generation-probability nucleotide sequences were removed to address suspected cross-contamination and a sequencing artifact. In a later analysis, a clonal expansion index was calculated for each public chain from normalized within-repertoire ranks of inferred template counts. Generation probabilities in a later analysis came from a VDJ recombination model fitted to out-of-frame rearrangements, and those results were checked against IGoR. In a later analysis, TCR-TCR, TCR-HLA and TCR-CMV co-occurrence was scored with hypergeometric tests, and a repertoire-size bias correction was applied to TCR pairs. False discovery rates were estimated in a later analysis by permuting HLA or CMV assignments 20 times. In a later analysis, co-occurring TCRs were grouped using DBSCAN, with TCRdist sequence similarity added in when clustering inside HLA-allele-positive subsets. Co-occurrence clustering excluded repertoires with fewer than 30,000 or more than 120,000 public chains, plus five with anomalous nucleotide sharing. TCRdb provides this immuneACCESS table in a form limited to in-frame rearrangements. Some clones are lacking; in checked studies, under half of them reflect an unresolved V gene, and why the rest are absent is not known. V, J and clone size are those of that table, while D and trimming were read from the DNA. The sample includes around 200,000 clones, with 80% observed a single time. About 0.63% of the sample is in the top ten clones.

The cohort was made up of 666 healthy bone marrow donors. At the time of sampling, all cohort members were nominally healthy, though unrecorded immune exposures were likely present. The donor tested CMV seronegative and was one of the 352 seronegative cohort members. Each donor provided a peripheral blood sample, and peripheral blood mononuclear cells were used for TCR beta sequencing. The Qiagen DNeasy Blood Extraction Kit was used to extract genomic DNA from the blood cell samples. V is clipped by 0 bases and J by 0 bases, and the sequence between their germline boundaries is 9 bases long. From cysteine to phenylalanine, the CDR3 is 16 amino acids long. The sequence is cut down to CDR3 DNA, 48 bases in frame from base 1. The germline V gene yields SGDLS for CDR1 and YYNGEE for CDR2. Summary of the overall study and its limitations: HLA typing was unavailable for some donors at each locus, so association tests used only the typed subset. Specific HLA alleles were associated with over 15,000 TCR beta sequences at a false discovery rate of 0.05 in a later analysis. A later analysis found that TCR association rates varied across HLA loci, with DRB1 alleles showing the most associated TCRs and HLA-C alleles the fewest. In a later analysis, HLA-associated TCR beta chains were found to be more clonally expanded and to have lower generation probabilities than equally common non-associated chains. For the cohort, immune exposure information was limited to CMV serostatus. Linkage disequilibrium might explain the correlated functional status among segregating V segments, but an unknown experimental factor could not be ruled out. The classifier was reported to diagnose cytomegalovirus status with high specificity and sensitivity in both the original and validation cohorts. It was suggested by the authors that the approach could potentially be generalized to other disease states and immunological phenotypes. Because the 87-base-pair reads could not distinguish some IMGT-functional V segments, including TRBV6-2 and TRBV6-3, those segments were excluded. While some public TCRs were present in many individuals, most TCR sequences turned up only very rarely across donors. This cohort had only TCR beta chains sequenced, and the lack of alpha or paired-chain data limited which features could be detected. Because counts were too low, fewer than 20 rarely observed V segments, including chromosome 9 orphons, were excluded from the earlier analysis of 587 of the donors. A group of highly shared sequence variants was considered likely to be a technical artifact of the sequencing pipeline. Assigning TCR associations to individual alleles was difficult when HLA alleles, especially DR and DQ, strongly co-occurred. The presence/absence analyses assumed that sequencing depth was roughly uniform across donors, and that assumption may not be true. Compared with the roughly 670-donor mean, donors in an Asian-associated ancestry cluster had fewer N-insertions in productive TCRs, according to a later genetic analysis. In vitro tests confirmed that a few of the cytomegalovirus-associated TCR beta chains recognize cytomegalovirus antigens. A further reported finding was that TCR beta sequences accurately predicted the HLA-A and HLA-B alleles for most subjects in the first cohort. In a later genetic analysis, a missense DCLRE1C variant was associated with V-gene and J-gene trimming of TCR beta chains, and the association was replicated in an independent cohort. Several of the top co-occurrence clusters appeared to be linked to parvovirus B19, influenza, CMV and Epstein-Barr virus, according to a later analysis. In an earlier analysis of roughly 560 of the donors, most TCR beta V segments were observed in productive rearrangements about 90% or about 30% of the time, broadly matching IMGT annotations. The study gave a list of more than 150 TCR beta chains associated with cytomegalovirus. A later analysis found that most CMV-associated TCR beta chains appeared HLA-restricted, with HLA associations seemingly driven largely by CMV exposure.

Note on this clone: No cognate antigen has been identified for it. Within one base of it there is no much larger clone, and no base qualities were kept.

The sample was PBMCs. This chain joins TRBV9 to TRBJ2-2; the D gene is perhaps TRBD2, from 5 matching bases. The sequence was obtained from a boy younger than 18 in good health and CMV-seronegative. The bases read TGTGCCAGCAGCGTAGCTCGGGGTACGAACACCGGGGAGCTGTTTTTT. Translated, this gives CASSVARGTNTGELFF.